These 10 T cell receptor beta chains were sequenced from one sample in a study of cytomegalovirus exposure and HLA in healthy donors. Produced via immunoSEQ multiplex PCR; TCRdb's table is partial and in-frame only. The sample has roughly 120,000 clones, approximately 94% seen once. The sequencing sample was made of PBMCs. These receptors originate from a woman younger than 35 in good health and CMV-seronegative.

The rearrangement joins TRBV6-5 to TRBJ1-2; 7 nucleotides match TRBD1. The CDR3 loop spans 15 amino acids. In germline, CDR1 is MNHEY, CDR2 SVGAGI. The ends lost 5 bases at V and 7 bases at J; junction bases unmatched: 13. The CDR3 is CASSPRQGQERGYTF. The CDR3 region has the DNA TGTGCCAGCAGTCCTAGACAGGGCCAGGAGCGTGGCTACACCTTC.

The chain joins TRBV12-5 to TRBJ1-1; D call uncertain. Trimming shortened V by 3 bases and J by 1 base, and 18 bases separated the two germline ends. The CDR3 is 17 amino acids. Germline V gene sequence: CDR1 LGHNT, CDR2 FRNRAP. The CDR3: CASGFSLVEDRNTEAFF. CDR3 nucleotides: TGTGCTAGTGGTTTCTCCCTGGTGGAGGACCGGAACACTGAAGCTTTCTTT.

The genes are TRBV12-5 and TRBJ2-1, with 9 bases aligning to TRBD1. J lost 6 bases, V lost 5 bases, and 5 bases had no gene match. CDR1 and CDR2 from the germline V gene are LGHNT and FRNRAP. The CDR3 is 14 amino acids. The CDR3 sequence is CASGTGTGINEQFF. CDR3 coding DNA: TGTGCTAGTGGTACCGGGACAGGGATCAATGAGCAGTTCTTC.

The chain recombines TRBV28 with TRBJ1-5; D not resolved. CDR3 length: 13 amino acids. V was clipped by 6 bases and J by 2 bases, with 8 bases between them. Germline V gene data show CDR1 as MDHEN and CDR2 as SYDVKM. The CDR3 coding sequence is TGTGCCAGCAGGCGCGGGGGCAATCAGCCCCAGCATTTT. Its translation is CASRRGGNQPQHF.

The CDR3 protein is CASLAPLLGANVLTF. The DNA for the CDR3 is TGTGCCAGCCTAGCCCCACTACTTGGGGCCAACGTCCTGACTTTC. V is TRBV19 and J is TRBJ2-6; a weak D match, TRBD2 (5 bases). Germline V gene lookup returns CDR1 LNHDA and CDR2 SQIVND (reference sequence). This CDR3 spans 15 amino acids. V lost 9 bases and J lost 3, with 15 bases in between.

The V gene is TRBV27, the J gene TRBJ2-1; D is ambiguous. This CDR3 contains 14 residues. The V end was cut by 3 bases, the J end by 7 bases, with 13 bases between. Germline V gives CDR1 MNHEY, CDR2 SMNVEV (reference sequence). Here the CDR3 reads CASSFSYAPNEQFF. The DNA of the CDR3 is TGTGCCAGCAGTTTCTCTTACGCGCCAAATGAGCAGTTCTTC.

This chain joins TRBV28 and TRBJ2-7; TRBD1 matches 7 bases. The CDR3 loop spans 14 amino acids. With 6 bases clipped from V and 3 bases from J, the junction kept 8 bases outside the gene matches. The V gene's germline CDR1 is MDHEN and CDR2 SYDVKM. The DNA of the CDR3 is TGTGCCAGCAGCTCCGGACAGGCAGGCTACGAGCAGTACTTC. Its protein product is CASSSGQAGYEQYF. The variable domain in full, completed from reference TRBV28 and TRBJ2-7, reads DVKVTQSSRYLVKRTGEKVFLECVQDMDHENMFWYRQDPGLGLRLIYFSYDVKMKEKGDIPEGYSVSREKKERFSLILESASTNQTSMYLCASSSGQAGYEQYFGPGTRLTVT.

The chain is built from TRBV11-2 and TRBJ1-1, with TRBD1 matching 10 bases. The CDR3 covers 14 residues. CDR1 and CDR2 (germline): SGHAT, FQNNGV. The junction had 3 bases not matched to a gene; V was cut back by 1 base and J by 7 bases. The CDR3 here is CASSLAGQGIEAFF. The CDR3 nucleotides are TGTGCCAGCAGCTTAGCGGGACAGGGGATTGAAGCTTTCTTT.

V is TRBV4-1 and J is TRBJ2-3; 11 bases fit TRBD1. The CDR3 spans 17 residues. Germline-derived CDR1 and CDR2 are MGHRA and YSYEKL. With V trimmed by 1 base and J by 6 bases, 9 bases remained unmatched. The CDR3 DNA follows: TGCGCCAGCAGCCAAGGAAGGAGGGACAGGGGGAGGGATACGCAGTATTTT. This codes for CASSQGRRDRGRDTQYF.

The CDR3 region has the DNA TGTGCCAGCAGCGTACGCGGGCAAGCCATTAACTATGGCTACACCTTC. Protein product: CASSVRGQAINYGYTF. V and J are TRBV13 and TRBJ1-2; D not certain. This CDR3 contains 16 residues. CDR1 and CDR2 from the germline V gene are PRHDT and FYEKMQ (reference sequence). The V and J ends lost 5 bases and 1 base respectively, with 17 bases between them.